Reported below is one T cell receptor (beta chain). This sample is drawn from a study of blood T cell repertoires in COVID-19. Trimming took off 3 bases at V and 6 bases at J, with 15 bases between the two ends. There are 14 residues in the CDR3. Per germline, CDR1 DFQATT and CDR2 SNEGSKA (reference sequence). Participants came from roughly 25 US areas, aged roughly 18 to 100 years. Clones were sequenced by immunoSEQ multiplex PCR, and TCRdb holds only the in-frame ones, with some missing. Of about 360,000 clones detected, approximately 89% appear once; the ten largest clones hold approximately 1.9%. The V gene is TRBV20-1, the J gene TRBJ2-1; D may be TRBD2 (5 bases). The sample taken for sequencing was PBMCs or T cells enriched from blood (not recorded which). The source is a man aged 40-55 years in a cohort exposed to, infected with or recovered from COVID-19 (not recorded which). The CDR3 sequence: CSASVAGRFNEQFF. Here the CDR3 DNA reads TGCAGTGCTAGTGTTGCGGGTAGGTTCAATGAGCAGTTCTTC.